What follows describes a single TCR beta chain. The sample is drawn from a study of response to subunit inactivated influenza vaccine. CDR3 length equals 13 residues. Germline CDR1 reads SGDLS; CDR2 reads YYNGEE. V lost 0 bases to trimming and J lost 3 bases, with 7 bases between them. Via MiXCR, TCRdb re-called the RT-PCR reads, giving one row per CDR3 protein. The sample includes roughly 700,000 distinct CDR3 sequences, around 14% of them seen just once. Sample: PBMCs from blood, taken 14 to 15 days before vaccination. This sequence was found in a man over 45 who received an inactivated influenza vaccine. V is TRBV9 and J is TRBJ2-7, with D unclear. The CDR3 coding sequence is TGTGCCAGCAGCGTAGAAAATAGCTACGAGCAGTACTTC. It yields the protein CASSVENSYEQYF.